Shown below are 5 T cell receptor beta chains from a single sample sequenced in a study of OX40 agonist ivuxolimab in advanced cancers. Measured with immunoSEQ multiplex PCR; TCRdb has only the in-frame clones, and not every one. The sample yields 69,000 or so clones, about 85% seen once. The source material was CD4+ or CD8+ T cells sorted from blood, sampled in a trial of the OX40 agonist ivuxolimab. These receptors were collected from an adult with an advanced solid tumor such as melanoma, head and neck, liver or kidney cancer.

The gene calls are TRBV5-1 and TRBJ2-5; D is ambiguous. The CDR3 spans 14 residues. Trimming took off 0 bases at V and 2 bases at J, with 8 bases between the two ends. Germline assignment: CDR1 SGHRS and CDR2 YFSETQ. The CDR3 DNA sequence: TGCGCCAGCAGCTTGGGCAACCCGCAAGAGACCCAGTACTTC. It specifies CASSLGNPQETQYF.

The chain combines TRBV7-9 with TRBJ1-1, with D possibly TRBD1 on 6 matching bases. Trimming shortened V by 5 bases and J by 4 bases, and 20 bases separated the two germline ends. The CDR3 consists of 16 residues. Germline values: CDR1 SEHNR, CDR2 FQNEAQ (reference sequence). CDR3 region: CASSPRSGHARTEAFF. In nucleotides, the CDR3 is TGTGCCAGCAGCCCCCGTTCGGGACATGCTCGCACTGAAGCTTTCTTT.

The CDR3 is CASSLGPISGANVLTF. The DNA for the CDR3 is TGCGCCAGCAGCTTGGGCCCGATCTCTGGGGCCAACGTCCTGACTTTC. V is TRBV5-1 and J is TRBJ2-6, with unresolved D. V lost 0 bases and J lost 0, with 7 bases in between. CDR1 and CDR2 from the germline V gene are SGHRS and YFSETQ. This CDR3 spans 16 amino acids.

The chain has TRBV5-1 and TRBJ2-3; 10 bases agree with TRBD1. V trimming: 5 bases; J trimming: 7 bases; junction bases outside the gene matches: 10. This CDR3 spans 15 amino acids. Germline V gives CDR1 SGHRS, CDR2 YFSETQ. The CDR3 protein is CASSSPGQGMYTQYF. The CDR3 DNA follows: TGCGCCAGCAGTTCCCCGGGACAGGGGATGTATACGCAGTATTTT.

This clone was counted a few times. The chain carries TRBV7-2 and TRBJ1-1, with TRBD1 matching 7 bases. Trimming at V came to 0 bases and at J to 4 bases, leaving 2 bases not matched to a gene. CDR1 SGHTA and CDR2 FQGNSA come from the germline V gene. The CDR3 contains 14 residues. CDR3 nucleotides: TGTGCCAGCAGCTTAGCAGCAGGGGGCACTGAAGCTTTCTTT. It yields the protein CASSLAAGGTEAFF.